The entry below gives a single TCR beta chain sequence along with its context. Profiled with immunoSEQ multiplex PCR; TCRdb holds only in-frame clones, not every one. The sample contains around 130,000 clones, around 96% of which appear only once. This CDR3 has 14 amino acids. The V segment lost 6 bases and the J segment 8 bases; nucleotides outside the gene matches: 9. The V gene's germline CDR1 is LGHNT and CDR2 FRNRAP. This sample was taken from a study of control samples from healthy donors and cancer patients. This clonotype was obtained from a man younger than 40 in good health. The material sequenced was blood. V gene TRBV12-5 combines with J gene TRBJ1-4; the match to TRBD1 covers 7 bases. The CDR3 region is CASGKGQPKEKLFF. Here the CDR3 DNA reads TGTGCTAGTGGCAAGGGACAGCCCAAAGAAAAACTGTTTTTT.